The present T cell receptor beta chain was sequenced within a study of blood T cell repertoires in COVID-19. Study as a whole: Researchers got acute and convalescent COVID-19 samples from the United States, Italy and Spain. Sample material is recorded as cDNA or gDNA derived from T cells, B-cell-depleted T cells, or PBMCs.

How the authors handled the data: Scientists estimated how many nucleated cells there were by amplifying reference gene primers. Libraries were prepared by immunoSEQ multiplex PCR; TCRdb keeps only in-frame clonotypes and omits some of them. V, J and clone size reflect that table, while D and trimming were determined from the DNA. The sample holds more than 45,000 clones, approximately 87% seen once. This CDR3 is 12 amino acids long. CDR1 and CDR2 from the germline V gene are LNHDA and SQIVND (reference sequence). Trimming cost V 0 bases and J 6 bases, with 3 bases left between them. The source is a woman in her sixties with COVID-19, enrolled during active disease. Sequencing input: peripheral blood. The rearrangement links TRBV19 to TRBJ1-5; D remains ambiguous. In DNA, the CDR3 is TGTGCCAGTAGTATAGATCTTCAGCCCCAGCATTTT. It specifies CASSIDLQPQHF.